A selection of T cell receptor beta chains follows, all from one sample in a study of OX40 agonist ivuxolimab in advanced cancers. The data were produced by immunoSEQ multiplex PCR, yet TCRdb's version contains in-frame clones alone and is incomplete. The data show 59,000 or so clones, roughly 82% seen once. Sequencing used CD4+ or CD8+ T cells sorted from blood, obtained in a trial of the OX40 agonist ivuxolimab. The receptors were sampled from an adult with an advanced solid tumor such as melanoma, head and neck, liver or kidney cancer. CDR3s include the opening cysteine and the closing phenylalanine or tryptophan. The D gene is left open where the match is weak. Size tells how often a clone was seen (once, few, many) or the class of an expanded clone, and some rows leave it out.

>TRBV7-2|TRBD1|.|TRBJ1-1
CASSTTGGGGNTEAFF
TGTGCCAGCAGCACGACAGGGGGCGGGGGAAACACTGAAGCTTTCTTT
>TRBV28|.|few|TRBJ1-1
CASSFLGATNTEAFF
TGTGCCAGCAGTTTTCTAGGGGCTACGAACACTGAAGCTTTCTTT
>TRBV19|TRBD1|.|TRBJ1-4
CATQGAGGNEKLFF
TGTGCCACCCAAGGAGCAGGGGGTAATGAAAAACTGTTTTTT
>TRBV14|.|.|TRBJ1-1
CASSQGVVAFF
TGTGCCAGCAGCCAAGGAGTGGTAGCTTTCTTT
>TRBV9|.|once|TRBJ2-4
CASSGDISGKNIQYF
TGTGCCAGCAGCGGGGACATATCAGGAAAAAACATTCAGTACTTC
>TRBV10-2|TRBD1|.|TRBJ2-1
CASRTGGDYNEQFF
TGCGCCAGCAGGACAGGGGGGGACTACAATGAGCAGTTCTTC
>TRBV2|.|.|TRBJ1-2
CASSLEGGSGNYGYTF
TGTGCCAGCAGCCTGGAGGGGGGATCGGGCAACTATGGCTACACCTTC
>TRBV28|.|once|TRBJ1-4
CASRFLRGGFATNEKLFF
TGTGCCAGCAGATTCCTGAGGGGGGGGTTCGCAACTAATGAAAAACTGTTTTTT
>TRBV7-2|.|.|TRBJ1-2
CASSSQINYGYTF
TGTGCCAGCAGCTCGCAGATTAACTATGGCTACACCTTC
>TRBV10-1|TRBD1|.|TRBJ1-1
CASRPGQGLNTEAFF
TGCGCCAGTAGACCGGGACAGGGACTAAACACTGAAGCTTTCTTT
>TRBV6-1|.|.|TRBJ1-2
CASSEGLGFGYGYTF
TGTGCCAGCAGTGAGGGACTCGGCTTTGGCTATGGCTACACCTTC
>TRBV27|.|.|TRBJ1-5
CASSFRGLGNQPQHF
TGTGCCAGCAGTTTTCGAGGCTTGGGCAATCAGCCCCAGCATTTT
>TRBV19|.|.|TRBJ2-1
CASSIEPQGNYNEQFF
TGTGCCAGTAGTATCGAACCCCAGGGGAACTACAATGAGCAGTTCTTC
>TRBV6-6|.|once|TRBJ2-5
CASSYSRGEETQYF
TGTGCCAGCAGTTACTCGAGGGGTGAAGAGACCCAGTACTTC
>TRBV2|.|.|TRBJ1-1
CASTVGTRDAFF
TGTGCCAGCACGGTAGGCACGCGTGACGCTTTCTTT
>TRBV18|TRBD1|once|TRBJ2-7
CASSPGTGAYEQYF
TGTGCCAGCTCACCCGGGACAGGGGCCTACGAGCAGTACTTC
>TRBV25-1|.|once|TRBJ2-7
CASSDSIYSGQTYEQYF
TGTGCCAGCAGTGATTCGATTTACTCTGGGCAGACCTACGAGCAGTACTTC
>TRBV5-8|.|.|TRBJ1-1
CASSLAWGNTEAFF
TGTGCCAGCAGCTTGGCGTGGGGGAACACTGAAGCTTTCTTT
>TRBV10-1|.|.|TRBJ2-5
CASSEPEETQYF
TGCGCCAGCAGTGAGCCCGAAGAGACCCAGTACTTC
>TRBV11-2|.|.|TRBJ2-3
CASSLDLGRGPYTDTQYF
TGTGCCAGCAGCTTAGATCTGGGAAGGGGCCCCTACACAGATACGCAGTATTTT
>TRBV5-6|TRBD2|.|TRBJ2-1
CASSPRTSGRNEQFF
TGTGCCAGCAGCCCCCGGACTAGCGGGAGGAATGAGCAGTTCTTC
>TRBV18|TRBD2|.|TRBJ2-7
CASSPGTSAYEQYF
TGTGCCAGCTCACCCGGGACTAGCGCCTACGAGCAGTACTTC
>TRBV28|TRBD2|.|TRBJ2-3
CASSSPGASGSTDTQYF
TGTGCCAGCAGTTCCCCTGGGGCTAGCGGTAGCACAGATACGCAGTATTTT
>TRBV7-3|TRBD1|.|TRBJ2-1
CASSLYQGARNEQFF
TGTGCCAGCAGCTTATATCAGGGGGCGCGGAATGAGCAGTTCTTC
>TRBV2|.|.|TRBJ2-5
CASSEAPGFGRGETQYF
TGTGCCAGCAGTGAAGCGCCGGGTTTCGGGCGGGGAGAGACCCAGTACTTC
>TRBV23-1|.|.|TRBJ2-3
CASRVVARDSTDTQYF
TGCGCCAGCAGAGTAGTAGCGCGAGATAGCACAGATACGCAGTATTTT
>TRBV15|TRBD1|.|TRBJ2-7
CATSRDRVESYEQYF
TGTGCCACCAGCAGGGACAGGGTCGAGTCCTACGAGCAGTACTTC
>TRBV30|TRBD1|.|TRBJ1-1
CAWRGQGGAFF
TGTGCCTGGCGAGGACAGGGAGGAGCTTTCTTT
>TRBV15|.|.|TRBJ1-5
CATSREGMDQPQHF
TGTGCCACCAGCAGAGAAGGGATGGATCAGCCCCAGCATTTT
>TRBV5-1|.|.|TRBJ1-2
CASSLATGNYGYTF
TGCGCCAGCAGCTTGGCTACAGGGAACTATGGCTACACCTTC
>TRBV28|.|.|TRBJ1-5
CASSLVSGKANQPQHF
TGTGCCAGCAGTTTAGTCAGCGGTAAAGCCAATCAGCCCCAGCATTTT
>TRBV13|.|few|TRBJ1-3
CASSSFSGNTIYF
TGTGCCAGCAGCTCTTTTTCCGGAAACACCATATATTTT
>TRBV4-3|TRBD1|.|TRBJ1-4
CASSSTQPGQNEKLFF
TGCGCCAGCAGCTCAACCCAGCCGGGACAGAATGAAAAACTGTTTTTT
>TRBV5-5|TRBD2|.|TRBJ2-1
CASSLELGTSGAQLQFF
TGTGCCAGCAGCTTGGAGTTGGGGACTAGCGGGGCCCAACTCCAGTTCTTC
>TRBV7-2|.|.|TRBJ1-2
CASSPGDPRTGYTF
TGTGCCAGCAGCCCCGGGGACCCAAGAACTGGCTACACCTTC
>TRBV29-1|.|few|TRBJ1-1
CSTRNHLGSEAFF
TGCAGCACGCGTAATCACCTTGGGTCTGAAGCTTTCTTT
>TRBV28|TRBD2|.|TRBJ2-3
CASSSWTSGGPSTDTQYF
TGTGCCAGCAGTTCCTGGACTAGCGGGGGGCCAAGCACAGATACGCAGTATTTT
>TRBV27|.|medium-sized|TRBJ2-7
CASSGAPYEQYF
TGTGCCAGCTCGGGGGCCCCCTACGAGCAGTACTTC
>TRBV5-1|.|.|TRBJ1-1
CASSLGQTQNTEAFF
TGCGCCAGCAGCTTGGGGCAGACCCAGAACACTGAAGCTTTCTTT
>TRBV6-1|.|.|TRBJ1-2
CASSARQDYGYTF
TGTGCCAGCAGTGCCAGACAGGACTATGGCTACACCTTC
>TRBV7-2|.|few|TRBJ1-1
CASSLGGDWDTEAFF
TGTGCCAGCAGCTTAGGCGGGGATTGGGACACTGAAGCTTTCTTT
>TRBV27|.|.|TRBJ2-5
CASSYNRGTQYF
TGTGCCAGCAGTTACAACCGGGGGACCCAGTACTTC
>TRBV11-2|.|.|TRBJ1-3
CASSGGRAVSGNTIYF
TGTGCCAGCAGCGGAGGACGGGCCGTTTCTGGAAACACCATATATTTT
>TRBV9|.|.|TRBJ1-1
CASSVSSNTEAFF
TGTGCCAGCAGCGTTTCTTCGAACACTGAAGCTTTCTTT
>TRBV6-1|TRBD1|.|TRBJ1-1
CASSPGTGNTEAFF
TGTGCCAGCAGTCCCGGGACAGGGAACACTGAAGCTTTCTTT
>TRBV6-8|.|.|TRBJ1-6
CASSRGVENSPLHF
TGTGCCAGCAGTCGAGGGGTTGAGAATTCACCCCTCCACTTT
>TRBV28|.|many|TRBJ1-5
CASSLGQFNQPQHF
TGTGCCAGCAGTTTAGGACAGTTCAATCAGCCCCAGCATTTT
>TRBV6-1|.|.|TRBJ1-2
CASSPGGPYGYTF
TGTGCCAGCAGTCCCGGGGGCCCCTATGGCTACACCTTC
>TRBV5-4|.|.|TRBJ1-2
CASSQGTSDYGYTF
TGTGCCAGCAGCCAAGGGACTTCGGACTATGGCTACACCTTC
>TRBV18|.|.|TRBJ2-5
CASSRFPGVVQETQYF
TGTGCCAGCTCACGCTTTCCGGGGGTTGTTCAAGAGACCCAGTACTTC
>TRBV7-9|TRBD1|.|TRBJ1-1
CASSIDRGFTEAFF
TGTGCCAGCAGCATTGACAGGGGCTTCACTGAAGCTTTCTTT
>TRBV6-1|.|.|TRBJ1-1
CASSEWQQAFF
TGTGCCAGCAGTGAGTGGCAGCAAGCTTTCTTT
>TRBV19|TRBD1|.|TRBJ2-1
CASSTRQGVSYNEQFF
TGTGCCAGTAGTACCAGACAGGGGGTGTCCTACAATGAGCAGTTCTTC
>TRBV27|.|.|TRBJ1-1
CASRRTVLNVNTEAFF
TGTGCCAGCAGGAGGACAGTGCTGAATGTTAACACTGAAGCTTTCTTT
>TRBV28|.|.|TRBJ1-2
CASSFVGSYGYTF
TGTGCCAGCAGTTTTGTAGGGAGCTATGGCTACACCTTC
>TRBV7-9|.|.|TRBJ1-2
CASSPQGTYGYTF
TGTGCCAGCAGCCCCCAGGGGACCTATGGCTACACCTTC
>TRBV7-9|.|.|TRBJ1-4
CASSLAGSGEKLFF
TGTGCCAGCAGCTTAGCGGGATCCGGGGAAAAACTGTTTTTT
>TRBV20-1|.|few|TRBJ1-1
CSVDQELVAFF
TGCAGTGTAGACCAGGAATTGGTTGCTTTCTTT
>TRBV10-3|.|.|TRBJ2-3
CAISEAGASTDTQYF
TGTGCCATCAGTGAGGCGGGCGCTAGCACAGATACGCAGTATTTT
>TRBV9|TRBD2|.|TRBJ2-5
CASSGTSGQETQYF
TGTGCCAGCAGCGGGACTAGCGGCCAAGAGACCCAGTACTTC